Here is one T cell receptor (beta chain) with its context. The antigen is undetermined. The data are from a study of T cell repertoires in cytomegalovirus infection. Across the study: Public TCR beta signature analysis indicated the presence of both CMV infection and matching HLA type. Study-level findings and limits: The ex vivo response was dominated by HLA-C-restricted CMV-specific TCR beta clonotypes. Accumulated public TCR beta family frequency recognized individuals carrying CMV together with the relevant HLA.

TCRdb fed the reads into MiXCR, producing one record per CDR3 protein. The table includes roughly 110,000 distinct CDR3 sequences, roughly a tenth detected once. Trimming removed 2 bases at V and 4 bases at J, with 10 bases between. Per germline, CDR1 SGHTA and CDR2 FQGTGA. CDR3 length equals 14 residues. This chain joins TRBV7-3 and TRBJ2-3; weak D call: TRBD1 (5 bases). Source material: PBMCs, sequenced either directly or after in vitro stimulation (not recorded which). The receptor comes from a human donor in good health (CMV status not recorded). Some clones in this sample may be carry-over from other donors' samples. In nucleotides, the CDR3 is TGTGCCAGCAGCTTATCTGGGGCGGCAGATACGCAGTATTTT. Amino acid sequence: CASSLSGAADTQYF.